The T cell receptor (beta chain) described here comes from a study of response to subunit inactivated influenza vaccine. The V gene's germline CDR1 is DFQATT and CDR2 SNEGSKA (reference sequence). This CDR3 spans 14 amino acids. After removal of 4 bases from V and 6 bases from J, the junction contained 7 bases not matched to a gene. TCRdb re-analysed the RT-PCR reads in MiXCR, keeping a single row per CDR3 protein. The table has about 620,000 distinct CDR3 sequences, approximately 10% seen once. These data were likewise used in another study, on T cells expressing NK-cell markers. That source adds: Making the TCR beta cDNA relied on 5'RACE template switching with UMIs. Sorted CD3+CD56+NKG2C+, CD3+CD56+NKG2C- and CD3+CD56-NKG2C+ T cells supplied TCR beta repertoires. HCMV seropositivity marked seven of the eight sequenced donors; one was seronegative. In several experiments, sorting was confined to alpha-beta TCR T cells through use of an anti-gamma-delta TCR antibody. In a group of about 6 donors, dominant NKG2C+ clonotypes represented roughly 1.0-7.0% of CD8+ T cells.

The TCR sequence derives from a man aged 50 to 60 who received an inactivated influenza vaccine. The material was PBMCs from blood, obtained on the day of vaccination. V is TRBV20-1 and J is TRBJ2-1, with TRBD2 matching over 9 bases. The DNA for the CDR3 is TGCAGTGCTACCAGGACTAGCGAGCTCAATGAGCAGTTCTTC. Residues: CSATRTSELNEQFF.